This entry concerns a single T cell receptor beta chain. The sample comes from a study of shared clonotypes between healthy human individuals. Terminally differentiated effector memory CD45RA+ cells were excluded from the naive CD8 cells, which were CD45RO-negative and positively selected for CCR7. From germline, CDR1 is GTSNPN and CDR2 SVGIG (reference sequence). Trimming cost V 0 bases and J 4 bases, with 12 bases left between them. The CDR3 length is 14 residues. The data were produced by immunoSEQ multiplex PCR, yet TCRdb's version contains in-frame clones alone and is incomplete. The sample lists 2 million to 2.5 million clones; about 95% were seen once.

Sequencing input: naive CD8+ T cells sorted from blood. The receptor's source is a man aged 18 to 29 in good health. This chain joins TRBV30 and TRBJ2-5; maybe TRBD2 (5 bases). The CDR3 here is CAWSVMDLGETQYF. The CDR3, as DNA: TGTGCCTGGAGTGTTATGGACTTGGGAGAGACCCAGTACTTC.